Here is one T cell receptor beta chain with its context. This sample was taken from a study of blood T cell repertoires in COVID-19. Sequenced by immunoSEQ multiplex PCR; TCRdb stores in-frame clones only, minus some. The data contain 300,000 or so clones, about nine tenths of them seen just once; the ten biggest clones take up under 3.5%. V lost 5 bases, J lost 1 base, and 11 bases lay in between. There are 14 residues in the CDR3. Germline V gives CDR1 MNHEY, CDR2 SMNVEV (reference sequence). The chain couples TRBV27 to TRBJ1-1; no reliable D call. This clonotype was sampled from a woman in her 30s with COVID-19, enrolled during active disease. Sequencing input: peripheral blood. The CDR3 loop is CASSPTPPNTEAFF. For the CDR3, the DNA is TGTGCCAGCAGTCCAACACCCCCGAACACTGAAGCTTTCTTT.